These 24 T cell receptor beta chains share one sample of origin, sequenced in a study of early T cells in non-severe SARS-CoV-2 infection. TCRdb re-called the 5' RACE reads with MiXCR, one entry per CDR3 protein. The sample includes approximately 69,000 distinct CDR3 sequences, roughly an eighth of them seen just once. The material was whole blood, obtained at baseline. The receptors were gathered from an adult who was a healthcare worker with PCR-confirmed SARS-CoV-2 infection or an uninfected control (not recorded which).

This clonotype was seen only once. This rearrangement joins TRBV2 to TRBJ1-5, with D unresolved. The germline V gene has CDR1 SNHLY and CDR2 FYNNEI. The CDR3 spans 15 residues. Between the trimmed V and J ends, which lost 4 bases and 6 bases, there was a span of 16 bases. CDR3 sequence: CASSGGDWAAQPQHF. In nucleotides, the CDR3 is TGTGCCAGCAGTGGGGGAGATTGGGCAGCTCAGCCCCAGCATTTT.

This clonotype was seen a few times. The CDR3 region has the DNA TGTGCCAGCAGTTCCCTGGGGAACGAGCAGTACTTC. Translating it yields CASSSLGNEQYF. The genes are TRBV6-2 or TRBV6-3 and TRBJ2-7; D is undetermined. V lost 4 bases and J 5 bases, leaving 9 bases between the germline ends. Germline CDR1 and CDR2: MNHEY and SVGEGT. CDR3 length equals 12 residues.

This clonotype was counted between two and nine times. V gene TRBV6-5 combines with J gene TRBJ2-2, with D perhaps TRBD2 (5 bases). The CDR3 runs 14 residues. The germline V gene has CDR1 MNHEY and CDR2 SVGAGI. V dropped 6 bases and J dropped 6 bases, with 14 bases sitting between them. CDR3 sequence reads: CASRGPSNAGELFF. CDR3 in DNA: TGTGCCAGCAGGGGCCCTAGCAACGCCGGGGAGCTGTTTTTT.

The CDR3 here is CASSFGQGAYTGELFF. The CDR3 region has the DNA TGCGCCAGCAGCTTCGGACAGGGGGCATACACCGGGGAGCTGTTTTTT. The chain is built from TRBV5-1 and TRBJ2-2, with 11 nucleotides matching TRBD1. Germline CDR1 reads SGHRS; CDR2 reads YFSETQ. CDR3 length: 16 amino acids. Unmatched junction bases numbered 3, after V lost 2 bases and J lost 3 bases. Using reference TRBV5-1 and TRBJ2-2 for the parts outside the CDR3, the full variable domain is KAGVTQTPRYLIKTRGQQVTLSCSPISGHRSVSWYQQTPGQGLQFLFEYFSETQRNKGNFPGRFSGRQFSNSRSEMNVSTLELGDSALYLCASSFGQGAYTGELFFGEGSRLTVL.

The gene calls are TRBV5-1 and TRBJ2-3; D gene unclear. This CDR3 contains 15 residues. Germline V gene lookup returns CDR1 SGHRS and CDR2 YFSETQ. V was pared by 4 bases and J by 0 bases, with 12 bases between. The CDR3 loop reads CASSLPEKSTDTQYF. The CDR3 DNA follows: TGCGCCAGCAGCCTACCGGAAAAAAGCACAGATACGCAGTATTTT.

The rearrangement uses TRBV7-9 and TRBJ2-3; the D gene is possibly TRBD2 (5 bases). Germline V gene lookup returns CDR1 SEHNR and CDR2 FQNEAQ (reference sequence). V was cut by 4 bases and J by 3 bases, with 14 bases left in between. This CDR3 has 15 amino acids. The CDR3 here is CASSSISGKTDTQYF. CDR3 bases: TGTGCCAGCAGCTCTATCAGCGGAAAAACAGATACGCAGTATTTT.

The gene calls are TRBV12-3 or TRBV12-4 and TRBJ1-2, with 10 bases fitting TRBD1. The CDR3 covers 15 residues. Trimming took 5 bases from V and 8 from J; bases not matched to a gene: 11. As DNA, the CDR3 is TGTGCCAGCAGTAGACCCGGGACAGGGGTAGGAGGCTACACCTTC. Its protein product is CASSRPGTGVGGYTF.

This clonotype was seen more than once but under ten times. The chain recombines TRBV20-1 with TRBJ2-7; possibly TRBD1 or TRBD2 for D (6 bases each). The CDR3 is made up of 15 amino acids. V was pared by 0 bases and J by 5 bases, with 17 bases between. Germline V gene lookup returns CDR1 DFQATT and CDR2 SNEGSKA (reference sequence). The CDR3 DNA sequence: TGCAGTGCTAGAGAGACACCGGGGGCTCGGGACGAGCAGTACTTC. This codes for CSARETPGARDEQYF.

This chain joins TRBV11-2 and TRBJ1-4; possibly TRBD1 for D (6 bases). Germline-derived CDR1 and CDR2 are SGHAT and FQNNGV. V gave up 0 bases and J gave up 8 bases, with 13 bases separating them. This CDR3 has 15 residues. CDR3 coding DNA: TGTGCCAGCAGCTTAGAGGGCAGGGGAAGCGAAAAACTGTTTTTT. Translating it yields CASSLEGRGSEKLFF.

This clonotype was seen only a few times. The rearrangement uses TRBV7-9 and TRBJ2-1; 7 nucleotides line up with TRBD2. CDR3 length: 12 amino acids. The V gene end was trimmed by 5 bases and the J gene end by 8 bases; junction bases not matched to a gene: 3. Germline loops: CDR1 SEHNR, CDR2 FQNEAQ (reference sequence). CDR3 DNA sequence: TGTGCCAGCAGCCCAGCGGGGTATGAGCAGTTCTTC. Amino acid sequence: CASSPAGYEQFF.

The rearrangement links TRBV6-6 to TRBJ2-3; the match to TRBD2 covers 7 bases. CDR1 and CDR2 from the germline V gene are MNHNY and SVGAGI (reference sequence). The CDR3 sequence is 15 residues long. After removal of 11 bases from V and 0 bases from J, the junction contained 11 bases not matched to a gene. DNA for the CDR3: TGTGCCTCCAGTGGGGGGGGGATTAGCACAGATACGCAGTATTTT. This encodes CASSGGGISTDTQYF.

This clonotype has only a few counts. V gene TRBV7-2 combines with J gene TRBJ1-5, with D uncertain. In germline, CDR1 is SGHTA, CDR2 FQGNSA. With 6 bases removed from V and 6 bases from J, the gap between germline ends came to 18 bases. The CDR3 runs to 15 residues. CDR3 in amino acids: CASRRAVNRGQPQHF. For the CDR3, the DNA is TGTGCCAGCAGACGGGCCGTGAATCGAGGTCAGCCCCAGCATTTT. Full variable domain (outside the CDR3, taken from reference TRBV7-2 and TRBJ1-5): GAGVSQSPSNKVTEKGKDVELRCDPISGHTALYWYRQSLGQGLEFLIYFQGNSAPDKSGLPSDRFSAERTGGSVSTLTIQRTQQEDSAVYLCASRRAVNRGQPQHFGDGTRLSIL.

This clonotype was picked up many times. The J gene is TRBJ1-3, the V gene TRBV7-8; 7 bases line up with TRBD1. The germline V gene has CDR1 SGHVS and CDR2 FQNEAQ. After removal of 1 base from V and 4 bases from J, the junction contained 13 bases not matched to a gene. This CDR3 comprises 18 residues. The CDR3 reads CASSLGRLRGPSGNTIYF. In nucleotides, the CDR3 is TGTGCCAGCAGCTTAGGAAGGTTGAGGGGGCCGTCGGGAAACACCATATATTTT.

The chain recombines TRBV5-4 with TRBJ1-1; no firm D call. The CDR3 extends over 15 amino acids. Trimming took 4 bases from V and 3 from J, leaving 16 bases between them. Germline V gives CDR1 SGHNT, CDR2 YYREEE (reference sequence). The CDR3: CASSNRRVTYTEAFF. In DNA form, the CDR3 reads TGTGCCAGCAGCAACCGACGGGTCACGTACACTGAAGCTTTCTTT.

The sample holds a few counts of this clonotype. The chain has TRBV6-5 and TRBJ2-1; D may be TRBD1 or TRBD2 (5 bases each). Germline values: CDR1 MNHEY, CDR2 SVGAGI. CDR3 length: 15 amino acids. V was trimmed by 4 bases and J by 0 bases, leaving 10 bases between them. The CDR3 DNA reads as TGTGCCAGCAGTTCCGGGACGGACTCCTACAATGAGCAGTTCTTC. As protein: CASSSGTDSYNEQFF.

This clonotype was detected a few times. This chain connects TRBV5-1 to TRBJ2-3; D is unclear. There are 15 residues in the CDR3. The V gene lost 4 bases and the J gene lost 0 bases, with 12 bases spanning the gap. CDR1 is SGHRS, CDR2 YFSETQ, per germline. The CDR3 sequence is CASSPGSSSTDTQYF. The CDR3 nucleotides are TGCGCCAGCAGCCCTGGCAGTTCCAGCACAGATACGCAGTATTTT.

The chain joins TRBV12-3 or TRBV12-4 to TRBJ2-3; unclear D gene. V was shortened by 1 base and J by 4 bases, with 15 bases between the two germline ends. This CDR3 comprises 16 residues. CDR3 sequence: CASSLVGSPPADTQYF. CDR3 coding DNA: TGTGCCAGCAGTTTAGTGGGGTCCCCACCCGCAGATACGCAGTATTTT.

This clonotype occurred many times. This chain uses TRBV20-1 with TRBJ2-5, with 12 bases lining up with TRBD2. V lost 3 bases and J lost 3; bases outside the gene matches: 8. CDR1 and CDR2 from the germline V gene are DFQATT and SNEGSKA (reference sequence). The CDR3 length is 16 residues. The CDR3 loop reads CSASPTSGGGKETQYF. Here the CDR3 DNA reads TGCAGTGCTAGCCCGACTAGCGGGGGAGGTAAAGAGACCCAGTACTTC.

This clonotype has a count of ten or more. The V call is TRBV24-1, the J call TRBJ1-4; TRBD1 agrees at 8 bases. The CDR3 spans 15 residues. Germline lookup yields CDR1 KGHDR and CDR2 SFDVKD. Trimming at V came to 2 bases and at J to 8 bases, leaving 6 bases not matched to a gene. CDR3 region: CATSDSGQGGEKLFF. Written as DNA, the CDR3 is TGTGCCACCAGTGATTCCGGACAGGGTGGCGAAAAACTGTTTTTT.

The chain employs TRBV29-1 and TRBJ1-1; the match to TRBD1 covers 8 bases. The CDR3 covers 12 residues. Germline assignment: CDR1 SQVTM and CDR2 ANQGSEA. The ends lost 6 bases at V and 4 bases at J; junction bases unmatched: 4. This CDR3 is CSVPDRATEAFF. In DNA, the CDR3 is TGCAGCGTCCCGGACAGGGCCACTGAAGCTTTCTTT. Based on the CDR3 plus reference TRBV29-1 and TRBJ1-1, the full variable domain is SAVISQKPSRDICQRGTSLTIQCQVDSQVTMMFWYRQQPGQSLTLIATANQGSEATYESGFVIDKFPISRPNLTFSTLTVSNMSPEDSSIYLCSVPDRATEAFFGQGTRLTVV.

In its sample, this clonotype was seen many times. The chain links TRBV7-3 to TRBJ2-3, with 9 positions matching TRBD2. CDR3 length: 15 residues. Germline CDR1 SGHTA, CDR2 FQGTGA. The V and J ends lost 3 bases and 5 bases, in that order; junction bases with no gene match: 6. In nucleotides, the CDR3 is TGTGCCAGCAGCTTTGCGGGGGGGCCGAAAGATACGCAGTATTTT. Residues: CASSFAGGPKDTQYF.

This clonotype was seen ten or more times. The rearrangement uses TRBV10-3 and TRBJ2-5, with D possibly being TRBD2 (5 bases). The CDR3 runs 13 residues. The germline V gene encodes CDR1 ENHRY and CDR2 SYGVKD. Between the trimmed V and J ends, which lost 10 bases and 7 bases, there was a span of 19 bases. CDR3 nucleotides: TGTGCCACCTCGACTAAACTCCATGGGACCCAGTACTTC. Encoded protein: CATSTKLHGTQYF.

This clonotype occurred many times. The rearrangement links TRBV7-2 to TRBJ1-1; D not certain. The CDR3 loop spans 15 amino acids. With 3 bases removed from V and 5 bases from J, the gap between germline ends came to 16 bases. Germline V lookup: CDR1 SGHTA, CDR2 FQGNSA. CDR3 in DNA: TGTGCCAGCAGCTTTGAACCTCTTAAAGCGACTGAAGCTTTCTTT. It yields the protein CASSFEPLKATEAFF.

This clonotype was seen more than once but under ten times. V and J are TRBV15 and TRBJ2-3, with D possibly being TRBD1 (6 bases). The V gene's germline CDR1 is LNHNV and CDR2 YYDKDF (reference sequence). Deletions cut 1 base from V and 2 bases from J, with 10 bases between. CDR3 length: 15 residues. The CDR3 protein is CATSRAGAVTDTQYF. CDR3 DNA: TGTGCCACCAGCAGAGCAGGGGCGGTCACAGATACGCAGTATTTT. The full variable domain, completed using reference TRBV15 and TRBJ2-3, is DAMVIQNPRYQVTQFGKPVTLSCSQTLNHNVMYWYQQKSSQAPKLLFHYYDKDFNNEADTPDNFQSRRPNTSFCFLDIRSPGLGDTAMYLCATSRAGAVTDTQYFGPGTRLTVL.